This TCR beta chain derives from a study of spatial heterogeneity in lung cancer. Study observations and caveats: Expanded intratumoral alpha and beta TCR counts tracked tumor mutation counts.

Trimming left V 6 bases short and J 1 base short, with 9 bases between. Looked up from germline, CDR1 is MDHEN and CDR2 is SYDVKM. The CDR3 length is 13 residues. Time point specified: sample taken at primary tumor resection. Samples came from roughly 72 TRACERx patients with untreated early-stage lung cancer. TCRdb redid the calling of the 5' RACE reads with MiXCR, one entry per CDR3 protein. Of approximately 12,000 distinct CDR3 sequences in the sample, about 4.6% were seen once. This clonotype was seen many times. Its antigen is currently unknown. Little can be read into the size of this beta chain, an off-target read in a library designed for alpha chains.

This sequence joins TRBV28 and TRBJ1-2; D might be TRBD1 (5 bases). The TCR sequence derives from a male donor with early-stage non-small cell lung cancer. The sample in question was lung tumor tissue, obtained at surgery. The CDR3, as DNA: TGTGCCAGCAGCGGACACCTTAACTATGGCTACACCTTC. Amino acids: CASSGHLNYGYTF.